A single sample gave rise to the 22 T cell receptor beta chains below, sequenced in a study of T cell changes during pregnancy in multiple sclerosis (dated by TCRdb to about 2019). Library construction relied on the immunoSEQ multiplex PCR assay. TCRdb obtained this table from immuneACCESS and retained in-frame rearrangements with V and J assigned. These tables miss some clones; where compared with another copy, unresolved V genes account for less than half of the shortfall, and the remainder is unexplained. This sample is represented by about 50,000 clones; approximately 90% of them were singletons. The ten largest clones add up to 0.39% of the sample. The sample consisted of CD4+ T cells from peripheral blood mononuclear cells, taken after pregnancy. Receptors were obtained from a female donor with multiple sclerosis, enrolled in a pregnancy study.

This chain connects TRBV15 to TRBJ1-4; 7 nucleotides line up with TRBD1. The CDR3 has 12 residues. Germline CDR1 and CDR2: LNHNV and YYDKDF (reference sequence). V shed 7 bases, J shed 8 bases, and the junction held 4 bases outside the gene matches. The CDR3 region is CATNRGQEKLFF. The CDR3 nucleotides are TGTGCCACCAACAGGGGCCAAGAAAAACTGTTTTTT.

The chain joins TRBV18 to TRBJ1-1, with TRBD1 matching 7 bases. The J segment lost 4 bases and the V segment lost 2 bases, leaving 7 bases of the junction unmatched. The CDR3 length is 15 residues. The germline CDR1 and CDR2 sequences are KGHSH and LQKENI. The CDR3: CASSPGHRGSTEAFF. CDR3 in DNA: TGTGCCAGCTCACCAGGGCACAGGGGATCCACTGAAGCTTTCTTT.

The chain employs TRBV28 and TRBJ2-1; D uncertain. The CDR3 runs to 14 residues. Germline values: CDR1 MDHEN, CDR2 SYDVKM. The V gene lost 3 bases and the J gene lost 10 bases, with 16 bases spanning the gap. The CDR3 coding sequence is TGTGCCAGCAGTTTCGGGTTCCGACTGTACGAGCAGTTCTTC. Translated: CASSFGFRLYEQFF.

The genes are TRBV29-1 and TRBJ2-5; 10 nucleotides line up with TRBD2. There are 14 residues in the CDR3. The V gene's germline CDR1 is SQVTM and CDR2 ANQGSEA. Unmatched junction bases numbered 10, after V lost 7 bases and J lost 5 bases. The CDR3 bases are TGCAGCGGCCAAGAGCGGGAGGGCCGGGAGACCCAGTACTTC. It translates to CSGQEREGRETQYF.

V and J are TRBV27 and TRBJ2-1, with TRBD1 identical over 7 bases. J lost 9 bases, V lost 4 bases, and 12 bases had no gene match. This CDR3 is 15 amino acids long. Germline-derived CDR1 and CDR2 are MNHEY and SMNVEV (reference sequence). In DNA, the CDR3 is TGTGCCAGCAGTTCAGGGGGAGAGGGGGAGAGTGAGCAGTTCTTC. Protein product: CASSSGGEGESEQFF.

The chain joins TRBV28 to TRBJ2-7; 14 bases are a match to TRBD2. In germline, CDR1 is MDHEN, CDR2 SYDVKM. J was trimmed by 6 bases and V by 6 bases; bases with no gene match: 10. The CDR3 extends over 16 amino acids. The CDR3 DNA follows: TGTGCCAGCAGGGGGACTAGCGGGAGTTCCCCCTCCGAGCAGTACTTC. Amino acid sequence: CASRGTSGSSPSEQYF. The full variable domain, rest sourced from reference TRBV28 and TRBJ2-7, is DVKVTQSSRYLVKRTGEKVFLECVQDMDHENMFWYRQDPGLGLRLIYFSYDVKMKEKGDIPEGYSVSREKKERFSLILESASTNQTSMYLCASRGTSGSSPSEQYFGPGTRLTVT.

V usage is TRBV5-5 and J usage is TRBJ2-5; maybe TRBD1 (8 bases). The ends were cut back, 4 bases at V and 5 bases at J, with 21 bases in the middle. Looked up from germline, CDR1 is SGHKS and CDR2 is YYEKEE (reference sequence). The CDR3 covers 16 residues. As DNA, the CDR3 is TGTGCCAGCAGCCGCCGGGGGGCAGGGGGCCTGGAGACCCAGTACTTC. It translates to CASSRRGAGGLETQYF.

The chain carries TRBV6-1 and TRBJ1-4; the match to TRBD1 covers 9 bases. CDR3 length: 19 residues. Germline V lookup: CDR1 MNHNS, CDR2 SASEGT. V dropped 4 bases and J dropped 0; count of bases not matched to a gene: 12. CDR3 in DNA: TGTGCCAGCAGTGCTAGATACCGGGACAGGGAGGCAACTAATGAAAAACTGTTTTTT. This sequence encodes CASSARYRDREATNEKLFF.

The rearrangement joins TRBV6-1 to TRBJ1-1, with 8 bases fitting TRBD1. V lost 6 bases, J lost 4 bases, and 7 bases stayed unmatched. There are 14 residues in the CDR3. From germline, CDR1 is MNHNS and CDR2 SASEGT. Here the CDR3 DNA reads TGTGCCAGCAGCAAGCTCACAGGGGGCACTGAAGCTTTCTTT. It specifies CASSKLTGGTEAFF.

V is TRBV10-3 and J is TRBJ2-7, with D perhaps matching TRBD2 (6 bases). The CDR3 covers 13 residues. V was pared by 5 bases and J by 1 base, with 9 bases between. Germline CDR1 ENHRY, CDR2 SYGVKD. CDR3 nucleotide sequence: TGTGCCATCAGTCGGGACTTGTCCTACGAGCAGTACTTC. Translating it yields CAISRDLSYEQYF.

V gene TRBV4-1 combines with J gene TRBJ1-2, with D maybe TRBD1 (6 bases). The V end lost 5 bases, the J end lost 4 bases, and 17 bases lay between the germline ends. The CDR3 has 15 residues. Germline CDR1 and CDR2: MGHRA and YSYEKL. The CDR3 DNA sequence: TGCGCCAGCAGCGGACGGACAGACGTGGGCTATGGCTACACCTTC. Its translation: CASSGRTDVGYGYTF.

V is TRBV6-1 and J is TRBJ2-7, with TRBD2 as a possible D gene (5 bases). The CDR3 runs to 15 residues. V gave up 6 bases and J gave up 4 bases, with 19 bases separating them. Germline V lookup: CDR1 MNHNS, CDR2 SASEGT. The CDR3 protein is CASRGKTYGIYEQYF. The DNA of the CDR3 is TGTGCCAGCAGGGGTAAAACATACGGGATATACGAGCAGTACTTC.

In this sample, this clone turned up a few times. V is TRBV30 and J is TRBJ1-2, with D perhaps TRBD1 (5 bases). This CDR3 has 13 amino acids. Trimming shortened V by 2 bases and J by 4 bases, and 11 bases separated the two germline ends. The V gene's germline CDR1 is GTSNPN and CDR2 SVGIG (reference sequence). The CDR3: CAWSKGRAYGYTF. The CDR3 DNA is TGTGCCTGGAGTAAGGGCAGGGCCTATGGCTACACCTTC.

This clone was seen a few times. The genes are TRBV5-1 and TRBJ2-1, with 7 bases that match TRBD2. The CDR3 is 14 amino acids. Germline values: CDR1 SGHRS, CDR2 YFSETQ. V gave up 7 bases and J gave up 10 bases; unmatched junction bases: 14. The CDR3 nucleotides are TGCGCCAGCGTAACGGGGGAGGGGATCCGGGAGCAGTTCTTC. It yields the protein CASVTGEGIREQFF.

J is TRBJ2-7 and V is TRBV7-3; 15 bases are a match to TRBD2. V was clipped by 5 bases and J by 13 bases; unmatched bases: 12. The CDR3 is 15 amino acids. Germline CDR1 SGHTA, CDR2 FQGTGA. CDR3 bases: TGTGCCAGCAGCCCCTCCGGGACTAGCGGGAGGCTTCTCTACTTC. Its protein is CASSPSGTSGRLLYF. Using reference TRBV7-3 and TRBJ2-7 for the parts outside the CDR3, the full variable domain is GAGVSQTPSNKVTEKGKYVELRCDPISGHTALYWYRQSLGQGPEFLIYFQGTGAADDSGLPNDRFFAVRPEGSVSTLKIQRTERGDSAVYLCASSPSGTSGRLLYFGPGTRLTVT.

The chain couples TRBV23-1 to TRBJ2-7; TRBD1 matches 7 bases. TRBV23-1 is assigned to the ORF class and has an uncertain function. This CDR3 region has 13 residues. V gave up 7 bases and J gave up 7 bases; unmatched junction bases: 10. CDR3 region: CASIPGQAVEQYF. The CDR3 DNA reads TGCGCCAGCATTCCAGGACAGGCGGTGGAGCAGTACTTC.

This clone was recorded a few times. The rearrangement links TRBV28 to TRBJ1-1; D gene uncertain. V was cut by 3 bases and J by 3 bases, with 8 bases left in between. Germline V lookup: CDR1 MDHEN, CDR2 SYDVKM. The CDR3 spans 13 residues. The CDR3 region has the DNA TGTGCCAGCAGTTTCCCGAGGGACACTGAAGCTTTCTTT. It translates to CASSFPRDTEAFF. The full variable domain, completed using reference TRBV28 and TRBJ1-1, is DVKVTQSSRYLVKRTGEKVFLECVQDMDHENMFWYRQDPGLGLRLIYFSYDVKMKEKGDIPEGYSVSREKKERFSLILESASTNQTSMYLCASSFPRDTEAFFGQGTRLTVV.

This chain connects TRBV11-2 to TRBJ2-1; TRBD2 matches 9 bases. Germline V gene data show CDR1 as SGHAT and CDR2 as FQNNGV. V lost 5 bases and J lost 5; bases outside the gene matches: 7. The length of the CDR3 is 15 residues. The CDR3 nucleotides read TGTGCCAGCAGCGCGGGACTAGCCGATAACAATGAGCAGTTCTTC. Protein product: CASSAGLADNNEQFF.

The V gene is TRBV28, the J gene TRBJ2-7; a possible D gene is TRBD2 (5 bases). This CDR3 spans 15 amino acids. Trimming stripped 6 bases from V and 3 bases from J, with 18 bases between. Germline CDR1 reads MDHEN; CDR2 reads SYDVKM. CDR3 sequence (DNA): TGTGCCAGCAGCTTTACTAGATTCTCTGACTACGAGCAGTACTTC. This encodes CASSFTRFSDYEQYF.

V usage is TRBV28 and J usage is TRBJ1-2; 7 bases match TRBD1. CDR3 length: 15 amino acids. CDR1 MDHEN and CDR2 SYDVKM come from the germline V gene. The V and J ends lost 6 bases and 5 bases, in that order; junction bases with no gene match: 12. The CDR3 coding sequence is TGTGCCAGCAGAACCCACCCGACAGGGATATATGGCTACACCTTC. It specifies CASRTHPTGIYGYTF.

The chain is built from TRBV27 and TRBJ1-1; a possible D gene is TRBD1 (5 bases). V lost 8 bases to trimming and J lost 5 bases, with 24 bases between them. The germline V gene encodes CDR1 MNHEY and CDR2 SMNVEV (reference sequence). CDR3 size: 16 residues. The CDR3 region is CASGPRSGGGGTEAFF. The DNA of the CDR3 is TGTGCCAGCGGACCCCGGTCGGGGGGGGGTGGGACTGAAGCTTTCTTT.

This clone was detected a few times. The chain has TRBV5-1 and TRBJ2-3, with 7 bases that match TRBD2. From germline, CDR1 is SGHRS and CDR2 YFSETQ. V dropped 2 bases and J dropped 1; count of bases not matched to a gene: 4. The CDR3 is made up of 15 amino acids. This CDR3 is CASSFGRSGTDTQYF. In nucleotides, the CDR3 is TGCGCCAGCAGCTTCGGGAGGAGCGGCACAGATACGCAGTATTTT.